The rows below give T cell receptor beta chains drawn from one sample of a study of control samples from healthy donors and cancer patients. Sequencing used immunoSEQ multiplex PCR; TCRdb keeps in-frame clones, though not all of them. The sample includes some 130,000 clones, around 85% of them seen just once. Sample: blood. The receptors stem from a woman younger than 45 in good health. Each CDR3 is given with its conserved first and last residue. The order of the fields is V gene, clone size, J gene, D gene, CDR3 DNA, CDR3 protein. The D gene is left open where the match is weak. The size field is filled for only some rows; it gives once, few, many or a size class.

>TRBV2|-|TRBJ1-5|-
TGTGCCAGCAGCTGGGGGAACAATCAGCCCCAGCATTTT
CASSWGNNQPQHF
>TRBV4-2|-|TRBJ2-5|TRBD2
TGTGCCAGCAGCCAAGTTGGTACGGGAGGTCAGGAAGAGACCCAGTACTTC
CASSQVGTGGQEETQYF
>TRBV4-1|-|TRBJ2-3|-
TGCGCCAGCAGCCAAGAACTAGCAGGAGATACGCAGTATTTT
CASSQELAGDTQYF
>TRBV6-5|-|TRBJ1-3|-
TGTGCCACCTTTCCCCCAACAGGTTTTGGAAACACCATATATTTT
CATFPPTGFGNTIYF
>TRBV4-2|-|TRBJ2-5|-
TGTGCCAGCAGGTTACAAGAGACCCAGTACTTC
CASRLQETQYF
>TRBV7-8|-|TRBJ2-2|-
TGTGCCAGCAGCTTGTGGGGGACCGGGGAGCTGTTTTTT
CASSLWGTGELFF
>TRBV4-1|-|TRBJ1-2|-
TGCGCCAGCAGCCAAGAGGGGGATCCCTACTATGGCTACACCTTC
CASSQEGDPYYGYTF
>TRBV30|-|TRBJ1-5|-
TGTGCCTGGTCCCGGGACAGCAATCAGCCCCAGCATTTT
CAWSRDSNQPQHF
>TRBV12-3/TRBV12-4|-|TRBJ1-1|-
TGTGCCAGCGGTAGCGATGAAACTGAAGCTTTCTTT
CASGSDETEAFF
>TRBV9|-|TRBJ2-6|-
TGTGCCAGCAGCAGTGGGGCCAACGTCCTGACTTTC
CASSSGANVLTF
>TRBV5-4|-|TRBJ2-6|-
TGTGCCAGCAGCTTCTCTGGGGCCAACGTCCTGACTTTC
CASSFSGANVLTF
>TRBV7-9|-|TRBJ2-3|-
TGTGCCAGCAGCCCCCGGGGCGGGGGCAGCACAGATACGCAGTATTTT
CASSPRGGGSTDTQYF
>TRBV2|-|TRBJ2-1|-
TGTGCCAGCGAATTGGGACTTTCGAAATACAATGAGCAGTTCTTC
CASELGLSKYNEQFF
>TRBV7-9|-|TRBJ2-1|-
TGTGCCAGCAGCTTATTGCTGGGCCCCTACAATGAGCAGTTCTTC
CASSLLLGPYNEQFF
>TRBV7-5|-|TRBJ2-1|-
TGTGTCAGTTTCACACACCCCCGACTAGCGGGGAGACGGGATGATGAGCAGTTCTTC
CVSFTHPRLAGRRDDEQFF
>TRBV19|-|TRBJ1-2|-
TGTGCCAGTAGGACACAGGGAGACGACTATGGCTACACCTTC
CASRTQGDDYGYTF
>TRBV5-1|-|TRBJ1-4|-
TGCGCCAGCAGCTTGGGACGGAATAATGAAAAACTGTTTTTT
CASSLGRNNEKLFF
>TRBV11-2|-|TRBJ2-1|-
TGTGCCAGCAGCGAGAGGGTGGGGCTGGTCGATGAGCAGTTCTTC
CASSERVGLVDEQFF
>TRBV4-2|-|TRBJ2-5|-
TGTGCCAGCAGTCAACTGCCGGTTGCGGAGACCCAGTACTTC
CASSQLPVAETQYF
>TRBV15|-|TRBJ2-7|TRBD1
TGTGCCACCAGCAGAGATTCTGGGACAGGTCACGAGCAGTACTTC
CATSRDSGTGHEQYF
>TRBV18|-|TRBJ1-3|-
TGTGCCAGCTTCACGGAGGGGTGGAGCTCTGGAAACACCATATATTTT
CASFTEGWSSGNTIYF
>TRBV6-5|-|TRBJ1-3|-
TGTGCCAGCAGTTCCCGGGGCCTCTCTGGAAACACCATATATTTT
CASSSRGLSGNTIYF
>TRBV11-3|-|TRBJ2-2|-
TGTGCCAGCAGCCAGGGGGGGGCCCCTGGGACCGGGGAGCTGTTTTTT
CASSQGGAPGTGELFF
>TRBV13|few|TRBJ1-1|-
TGTGCCAGCAGCCGGGGAGTAGGTGACGGGAACACTGAAGCTTTCTTT
CASSRGVGDGNTEAFF
>TRBV7-2|once|TRBJ2-1|-
TGTGCCAGCAGCTTAACTACCTACAATGAGCAGTTCTTC
CASSLTTYNEQFF
>TRBV11-2|-|TRBJ1-1|-
TGTGCCAGCAGCTTAGTACCGGGGAACACTGAAGCTTTCTTT
CASSLVPGNTEAFF
>TRBV28|-|TRBJ1-1|-
TGTGCCAGCAGACCAACCGGGACTTACCTGTCCACTGAAGCTTTCTTT
CASRPTGTYLSTEAFF
>TRBV9|-|TRBJ1-2|TRBD1
TGTGCCAGCACCGAGGGCATAGACGCAGGGGGCTCTAACTATGGCTACACCTTC
CASTEGIDAGGSNYGYTF
>TRBV30|-|TRBJ2-1|TRBD2
TGTGCCTGGGGGACTAGCGGGAGGGCCCGAATTTTCTTC
CAWGTSGRARIFF
>TRBV6-5|-|TRBJ1-2|TRBD1
TGTGCCAGCAGATCCGGGACAGGGCATATAGATGGCTACACCTTC
CASRSGTGHIDGYTF
>TRBV30|-|TRBJ1-6|-
TGTGCCTGGAGTAAGGAGGCGAACTATAATTCACCCCTCCACTTT
CAWSKEANYNSPLHF
>TRBV2|-|TRBJ1-3|-
TGTGCCAGCAGTGAAGGACAGAGCTCTGGAAACACCATATATTTT
CASSEGQSSGNTIYF
>TRBV7-2|-|TRBJ2-7|-
TGTGCCAGCAGCTTAGACAGGGCCTACGAGCAGTACTTC
CASSLDRAYEQYF
>TRBV19|-|TRBJ1-5|TRBD1
TGTGCCAGTAGTATGGCTGCAGGGGGCCCTAATCAGCCCCAGCATTTT
CASSMAAGGPNQPQHF
>TRBV7-3|-|TRBJ2-2|-
TGTGCCAGCAGCGCTATGCCGTCCCAGACCGGGGAGCTGTTTTTT
CASSAMPSQTGELFF
>TRBV6-5|-|TRBJ2-3|-
TGTGCCAGCTCAGCTAGCGGCACAGATACGCAGTATTTT
CASSASGTDTQYF
>TRBV19|-|TRBJ2-2|-
TGTGCCAGTAGTATTGGCAGGAGGAACACCGGGGAGCTGTTTTTT
CASSIGRRNTGELFF
>TRBV6-5|-|TRBJ2-7|-
TGTGCCACTCGCCGGGATCCTTACGAGCAGTACTTC
CATRRDPYEQYF
>TRBV6-1|few|TRBJ1-2|TRBD1
TGTGCCAGCAGTGAAGCACAGGGGTCGGTCTATGGCTACACCTTC
CASSEAQGSVYGYTF
>TRBV6-5|-|TRBJ1-6|TRBD1
TGTGCCAGCAGAGTGGTAACAGGGGATAATTCACCCCTCCACTTT
CASRVVTGDNSPLHF